This T cell receptor beta chain was observed in a study of molecular identifiers for immune sequencing clone quantification. TCRdb reanalysed the PCR reads using MiXCR and keeps one entry per CDR3 protein. The sample holds about 89,000 distinct CDR3 sequences, roughly 20% seen once. This clonotype has at least ten counts. CDR3 length: 15 amino acids. CDR1 and CDR2 from the germline V gene are MNHEY and SVGEGT. Trimming removed 5 bases from V and 1 base from J, with 9 bases in between. The specimen was naive CD8+ T cells from blood, with Jurkat cell RNA spiked in. Specified subset: FACS-sorted CD8+CD4-CCR7+CD45RA+ naive T cells. The receptor was isolated from a human donor in good health. Some libraries in this study had Jurkat cell RNA spiked in. The J gene is TRBJ2-6, the V gene TRBV6-2 or TRBV6-3; possibly TRBD1 for D (5 bases). For the CDR3, the DNA is TGTGCCAGCAGTAAACAGGAGTCTGGGGCCAACGTCCTGACTTTC. This sequence encodes CASSKQESGANVLTF.